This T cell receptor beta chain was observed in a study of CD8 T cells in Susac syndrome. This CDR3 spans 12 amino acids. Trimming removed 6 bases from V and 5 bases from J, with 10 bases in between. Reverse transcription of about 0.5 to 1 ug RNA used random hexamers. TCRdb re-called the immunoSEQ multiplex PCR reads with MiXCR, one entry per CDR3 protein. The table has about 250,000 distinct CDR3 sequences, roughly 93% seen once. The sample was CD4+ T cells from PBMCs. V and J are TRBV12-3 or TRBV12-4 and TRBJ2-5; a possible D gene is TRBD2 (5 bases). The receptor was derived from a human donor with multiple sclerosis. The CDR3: CASRPGFETQYF. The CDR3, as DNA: TGTGCCAGCAGACCGGGATTTGAGACCCAGTACTTC.